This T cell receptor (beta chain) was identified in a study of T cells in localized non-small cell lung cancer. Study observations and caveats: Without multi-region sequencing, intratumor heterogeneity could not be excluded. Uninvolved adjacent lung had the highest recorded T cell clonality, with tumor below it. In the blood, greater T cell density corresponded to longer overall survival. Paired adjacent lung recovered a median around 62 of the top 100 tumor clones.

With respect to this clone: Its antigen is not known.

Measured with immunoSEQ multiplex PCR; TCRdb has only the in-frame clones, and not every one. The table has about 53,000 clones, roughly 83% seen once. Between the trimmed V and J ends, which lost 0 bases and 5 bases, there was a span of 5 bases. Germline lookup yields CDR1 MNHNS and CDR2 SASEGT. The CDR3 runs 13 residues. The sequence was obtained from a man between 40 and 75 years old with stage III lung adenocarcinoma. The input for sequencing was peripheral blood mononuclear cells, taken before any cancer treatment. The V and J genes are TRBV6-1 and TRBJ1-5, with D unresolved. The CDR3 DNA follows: TGTGCCAGCAGTGAAGCTCCAGATCAGCCCCAGCATTTT. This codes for CASSEAPDQPQHF.